Each of the 13 T cell receptor beta chains below was sequenced from the same sample in a study of blood T cell repertoires in COVID-19. Using immunoSEQ multiplex PCR, the repertoire was profiled, and TCRdb retains in-frame clones only, with some absent. The sample shows approximately 200,000 clones, 70% to 90% of them seen only once. The sample comprised peripheral blood. The source of these receptors is a woman aged 50 to 60 with acute or convalescent COVID-19.

This clone came up a few times. This chain connects TRBV4-1 to TRBJ1-2; D is uncertain. V was shortened by 0 bases and J by 7 bases, with 15 bases between the two germline ends. Germline lookup yields CDR1 MGHRA and CDR2 YSYEKL. The CDR3 consists of 15 residues. CDR3 region: CASSQEVVERGGYTF. The CDR3 coding sequence is TGCGCCAGCAGCCAAGAGGTCGTAGAACGGGGTGGCTACACCTTC.

V gene TRBV27 combines with J gene TRBJ1-4; 7 nucleotides align to TRBD1. The CDR3 is made up of 14 amino acids. J was trimmed by 3 bases and V by 6 bases; bases with no gene match: 4. Germline CDR1 MNHEY, CDR2 SMNVEV (reference sequence). The CDR3 nucleotides are TGTGCCAGCAGAAATACAGGGGCTAATGAAAAACTGTTTTTT. This codes for CASRNTGANEKLFF.

This chain connects TRBV19 to TRBJ1-4; TRBD1 agrees at 9 bases. J was trimmed by 7 bases and V by 4 bases; bases with no gene match: 4. Per the germline V gene, CDR1 is LNHDA and CDR2 is SQIVND (reference sequence). This CDR3 is 14 amino acids long. CDR3 sequence (DNA): TGTGCCAGTAGTAGGGACAGGGTTGGTGAAAAACTGTTTTTT. Its translation: CASSRDRVGEKLFF.

This chain links TRBV7-6 with TRBJ2-7; 10 nucleotides match TRBD2. In germline, CDR1 is SGHVS, CDR2 FNYEAQ. After removal of 7 bases from V and 0 bases from J, the junction contained 18 bases not matched to a gene. This CDR3 is built from 19 residues. CDR3 in amino acids: CASTPSGRVKNLASYEQYF. CDR3 nucleotide sequence: TGTGCCAGCACCCCCAGCGGGAGGGTAAAAAATCTAGCCTCCTACGAGCAGTACTTC.

This chain connects TRBV29-1 to TRBJ1-1, with TRBD1 as a possible D gene (6 bases). Germline V gene lookup returns CDR1 SQVTM and CDR2 ANQGSEA. V lost 4 bases, J lost 1 base, and 13 bases lay in between. CDR3 length equals 14 residues. CDR3 sequence (DNA): TGCAGCGTTGCGGACAGCCTGCGGAACACTGAAGCTTTCTTT. Protein product: CSVADSLRNTEAFF.

The chain recombines TRBV12-3 or TRBV12-4 with TRBJ1-2, with D possibly matching TRBD1 (6 bases). The CDR3 covers 13 residues. Trimming shortened V by 6 bases and J by 5 bases, and 13 bases separated the two germline ends. The CDR3 protein is CASREQGAYGYTF. Here the CDR3 DNA reads TGTGCCAGCAGGGAACAGGGTGCTTATGGCTACACCTTC.

J is TRBJ1-1 and V is TRBV2; TRBD1 matches 7 bases. This CDR3 has 13 amino acids. J was trimmed by 4 bases and V by 8 bases; bases with no gene match: 7. Germline CDR1 and CDR2: SNHLY and FYNNEI. CDR3 in DNA: TGTGCCAGCCCCAGGGGGGCCGGCACTGAAGCTTTCTTT. It translates to CASPRGAGTEAFF.

This chain links TRBV5-1 with TRBJ2-5, with 10 bases lining up with TRBD1. With V trimmed by 4 bases and J by 2 bases, 5 bases remained unmatched. This CDR3 has 15 residues. Germline CDR1 SGHRS, CDR2 YFSETQ. The CDR3 DNA is TGCGCCAGCAGCCCCGGGACAGGGGCACAAGAGACCCAGTACTTC. Translated: CASSPGTGAQETQYF.

This clone has just one count. This chain links TRBV10-3 with TRBJ1-1; 7 positions agree with TRBD1. The CDR3 loop spans 15 amino acids. The germline V gene encodes CDR1 ENHRY and CDR2 SYGVKD. Trimming removed 5 bases from V and 4 bases from J; junction bases left unmatched: 10. The CDR3 DNA reads TGTGCCATCAGTCCATTAGGGGGCTTGCTCACTGAAGCTTTCTTT. This codes for CAISPLGGLLTEAFF.

With regard to this clone: At one end, the junction sequence differs from germline, possibly due to a read error. The gene calls are TRBV7-3 and TRBJ2-2; weak D call: TRBD2 (5 bases). Germline-derived CDR1 and CDR2 are SGHTA and FQGTGA. This CDR3 region has 16 residues. The CDR3 coding sequence is TGTGCCAGCAGCCCCACTGTGCAGGAGACACACCGGGGAGCTGTTTTT. Translated, it gives CASSPTVQETHRGAVF.

The gene calls are TRBV5-6 and TRBJ1-1; the D is unclear. The CDR3 runs 12 residues. Germline CDR1 and CDR2: SGHDT and YYEEEE. Trimming pared 3 bases from V and 6 bases from J, leaving 9 bases between. CDR3 nucleotides: TGTGCCAGCAGCTGGGGAGTGGCTGAAGCTTTCTTT. Its protein product is CASSWGVAEAFF.

This clone appeared once. The rearrangement links TRBV4-1 to TRBJ2-5; D is perhaps TRBD2 (5 bases). Germline assignment: CDR1 MGHRA and CDR2 YSYEKL. Between the trimmed V and J ends, which lost 4 bases and 4 bases, there was a span of 16 bases. The CDR3 runs 15 residues. In nucleotides, the CDR3 is TGCGCCAGCAGCCGCGGACTGAGCCTGGGAGAGACCCAGTACTTC. It is translated as CASSRGLSLGETQYF.

The chain joins TRBV5-6 to TRBJ2-2; 14 bases are a match to TRBD2. Germline CDR1 is SGHDT and CDR2 is YYEEEE. V trimming: 5 bases; J trimming: 6 bases; junction bases outside the gene matches: 6. This CDR3 spans 16 amino acids. CDR3 nucleotides: TGTGCCAGCAGAGTCGGACTAGCGGGAGGATCCGGGGAGCTGTTTTTT. Translating it yields CASRVGLAGGSGELFF.